This T cell receptor beta chain was observed in a study of cytomegalovirus exposure and HLA in healthy donors. Study-wide findings and caveats: Versus the approximately 700-donor mean, an Asian-associated ancestry cluster reportedly showed fewer N-insertions in a later analysis.

With 60 Vbeta and 13 Jbeta primers, the PCR was carried out. Some clones are missing from TCRdb's copy, which holds only in-frame ones; the method was immunoSEQ multiplex PCR. The sample shows some 140,000 clones, about four fifths of them seen only once. A remark on this clone: Antigen unknown.

The V and J ends lost 2 bases and 6 bases, in that order; junction bases with no gene match: 9. The CDR3 has 15 amino acids. Germline-derived CDR1 and CDR2 are SGDLS and YYNGEE. Specimen: PBMCs. This clonotype originated in a female donor in good health and CMV-seronegative. The chain is built from TRBV9 and TRBJ2-7; 9 bases match TRBD1. The CDR3 region is CASSVRGTGPSEQYF. The CDR3 nucleotides read TGTGCCAGCAGCGTGAGAGGGACAGGGCCCTCCGAGCAGTACTTC.